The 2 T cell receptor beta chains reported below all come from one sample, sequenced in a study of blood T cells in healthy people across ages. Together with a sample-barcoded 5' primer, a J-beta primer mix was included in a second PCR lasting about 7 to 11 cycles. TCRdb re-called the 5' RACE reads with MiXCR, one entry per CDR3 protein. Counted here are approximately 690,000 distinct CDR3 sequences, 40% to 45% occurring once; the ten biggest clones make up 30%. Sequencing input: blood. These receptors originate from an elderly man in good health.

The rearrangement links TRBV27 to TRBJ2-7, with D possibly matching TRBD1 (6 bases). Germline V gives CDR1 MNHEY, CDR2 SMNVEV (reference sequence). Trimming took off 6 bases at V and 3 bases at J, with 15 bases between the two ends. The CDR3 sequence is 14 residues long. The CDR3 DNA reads TGTGCCAGCAGGTTAGACGGACAGCTCTACGAGCAGTACTTC. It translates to CASRLDGQLYEQYF.

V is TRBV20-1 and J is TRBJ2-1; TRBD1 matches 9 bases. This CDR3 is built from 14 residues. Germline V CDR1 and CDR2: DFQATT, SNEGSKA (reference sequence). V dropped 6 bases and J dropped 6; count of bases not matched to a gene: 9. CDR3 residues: CSAGSGQGSNEQFF. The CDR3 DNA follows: TGCAGTGCCGGATCCGGACAGGGGTCCAATGAGCAGTTCTTC.